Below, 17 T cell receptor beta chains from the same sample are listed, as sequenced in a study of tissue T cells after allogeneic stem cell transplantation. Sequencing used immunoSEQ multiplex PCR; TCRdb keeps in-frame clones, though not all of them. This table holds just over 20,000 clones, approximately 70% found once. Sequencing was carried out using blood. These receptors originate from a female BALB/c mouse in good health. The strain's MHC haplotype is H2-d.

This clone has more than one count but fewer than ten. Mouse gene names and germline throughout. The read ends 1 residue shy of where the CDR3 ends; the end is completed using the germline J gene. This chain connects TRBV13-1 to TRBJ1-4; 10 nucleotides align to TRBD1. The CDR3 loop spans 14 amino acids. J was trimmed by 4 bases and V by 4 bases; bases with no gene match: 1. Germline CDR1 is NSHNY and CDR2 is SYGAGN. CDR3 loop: CASSRTGGNERLFF. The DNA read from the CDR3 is TGTGCCAGCAGTAGGACAGGGGGCAACGAAAGATTATTT.

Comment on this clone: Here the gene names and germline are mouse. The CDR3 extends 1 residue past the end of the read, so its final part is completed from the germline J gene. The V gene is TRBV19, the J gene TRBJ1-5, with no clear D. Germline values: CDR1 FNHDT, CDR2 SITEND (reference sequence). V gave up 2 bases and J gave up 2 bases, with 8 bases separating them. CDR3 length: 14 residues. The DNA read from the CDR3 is TGTGCCAGCAGTATCAGCTGGGACAACCAGGCTCCGCTT. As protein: CASSISWDNQAPL. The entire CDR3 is CASSISWDNQAPLF.

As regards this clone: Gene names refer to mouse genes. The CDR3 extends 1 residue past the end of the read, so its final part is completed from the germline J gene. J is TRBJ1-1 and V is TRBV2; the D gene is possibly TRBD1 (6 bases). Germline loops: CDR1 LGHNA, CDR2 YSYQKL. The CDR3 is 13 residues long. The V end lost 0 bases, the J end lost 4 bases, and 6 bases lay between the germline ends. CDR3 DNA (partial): TGTGCCAGCAGCCAAGACAGGGGCACAGAAGTCTTC. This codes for CASSQDRGTEVF. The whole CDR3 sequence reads CASSQDRGTEVFF.

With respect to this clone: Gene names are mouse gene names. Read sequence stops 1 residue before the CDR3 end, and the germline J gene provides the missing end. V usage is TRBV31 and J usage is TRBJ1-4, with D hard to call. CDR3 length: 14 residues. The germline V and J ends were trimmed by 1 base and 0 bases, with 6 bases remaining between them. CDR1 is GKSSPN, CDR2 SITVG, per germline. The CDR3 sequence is CAWSREISNERLFF. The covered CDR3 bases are TGTGCCTGGAGTCGAGAAATTTCCAACGAAAGATTATTT.

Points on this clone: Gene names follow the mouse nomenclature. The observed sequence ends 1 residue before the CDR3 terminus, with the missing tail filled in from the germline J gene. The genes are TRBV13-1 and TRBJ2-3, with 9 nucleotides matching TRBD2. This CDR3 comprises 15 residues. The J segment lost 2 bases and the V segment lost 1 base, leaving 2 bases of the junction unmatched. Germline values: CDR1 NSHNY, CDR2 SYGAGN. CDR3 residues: CASSDWGGFAETLYF. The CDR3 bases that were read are TGTGCCAGCAGTGATTGGGGGGGCTTTGCAGAAACGCTGTAT.

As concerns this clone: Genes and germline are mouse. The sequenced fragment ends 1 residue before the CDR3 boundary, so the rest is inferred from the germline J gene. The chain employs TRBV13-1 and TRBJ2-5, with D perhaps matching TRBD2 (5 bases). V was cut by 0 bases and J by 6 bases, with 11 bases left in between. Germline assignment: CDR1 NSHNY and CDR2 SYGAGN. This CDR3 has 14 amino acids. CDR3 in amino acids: CASSDAWGGDTQYF. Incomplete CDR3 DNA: TGTGCCAGCAGTGATGCTTGGGGAGGGGACACCCAGTAC.

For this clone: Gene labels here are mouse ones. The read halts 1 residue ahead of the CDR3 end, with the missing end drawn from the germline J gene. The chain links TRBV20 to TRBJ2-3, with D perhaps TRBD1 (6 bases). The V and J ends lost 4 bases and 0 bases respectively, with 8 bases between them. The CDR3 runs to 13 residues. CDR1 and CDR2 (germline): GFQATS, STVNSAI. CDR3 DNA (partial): TGTGGTGCTAAACAGGGCAGTGCAGAAACGCTGTAT. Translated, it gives CGAKQGSAETLY. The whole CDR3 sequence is CGAKQGSAETLYF.

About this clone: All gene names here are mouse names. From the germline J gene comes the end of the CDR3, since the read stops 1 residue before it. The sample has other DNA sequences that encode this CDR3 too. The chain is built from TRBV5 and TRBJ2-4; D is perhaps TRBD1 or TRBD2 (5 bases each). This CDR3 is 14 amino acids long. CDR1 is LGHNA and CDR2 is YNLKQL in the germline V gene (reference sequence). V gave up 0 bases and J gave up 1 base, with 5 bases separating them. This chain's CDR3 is CASSQEGGQNTLYF. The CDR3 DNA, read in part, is TGTGCCAGCAGCCAAGAGGGGGGTCAAAACACCTTGTAC.

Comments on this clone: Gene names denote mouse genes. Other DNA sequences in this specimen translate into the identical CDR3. The chain's CDR3 is CASGDGTEVFF. CDR3 DNA (partial): TGTGCCAGCGGTGATGGGACAGAAGTCTTC. The rearrangement joins TRBV13-2 to TRBJ1-1; D is undetermined. Coverage ceases 1 residue before the CDR3 finishes, and the germline J gene fills in the end. CDR1 and CDR2 (germline): NNHNN, SYGAGS (reference sequence). The CDR3 loop spans 11 amino acids. Trimming stripped 0 bases from V and 5 bases from J, with 2 bases between.

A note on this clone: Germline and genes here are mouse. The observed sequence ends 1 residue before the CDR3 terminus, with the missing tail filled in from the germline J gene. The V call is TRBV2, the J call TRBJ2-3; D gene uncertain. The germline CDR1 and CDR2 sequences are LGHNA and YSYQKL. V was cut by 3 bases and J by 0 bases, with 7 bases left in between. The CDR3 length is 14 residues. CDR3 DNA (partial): TGTGCCAGCAGCCAGCATAATAGTGCAGAAACGCTGTAT. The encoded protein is CASSQHNSAETLY. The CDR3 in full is CASSQHNSAETLYF.

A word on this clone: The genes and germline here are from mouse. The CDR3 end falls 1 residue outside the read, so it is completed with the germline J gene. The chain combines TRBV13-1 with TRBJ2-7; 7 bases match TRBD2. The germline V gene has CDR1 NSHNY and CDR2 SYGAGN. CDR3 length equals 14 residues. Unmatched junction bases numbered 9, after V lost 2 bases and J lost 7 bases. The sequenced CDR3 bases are TGTGCCAGCAGTGACGGGGACGTTGGGGGGGAACAGTAC. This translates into CASSDGDVGGEQY. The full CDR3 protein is CASSDGDVGGEQYF.

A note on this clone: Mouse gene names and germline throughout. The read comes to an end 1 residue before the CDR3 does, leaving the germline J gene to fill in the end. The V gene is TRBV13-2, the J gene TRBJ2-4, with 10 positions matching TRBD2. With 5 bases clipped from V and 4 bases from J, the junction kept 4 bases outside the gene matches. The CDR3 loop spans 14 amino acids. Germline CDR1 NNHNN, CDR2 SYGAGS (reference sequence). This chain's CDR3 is CASGKTGGKNTLYF. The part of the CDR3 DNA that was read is TGTGCCAGCGGGAAGACTGGGGGGAAAAACACCTTGTAC.

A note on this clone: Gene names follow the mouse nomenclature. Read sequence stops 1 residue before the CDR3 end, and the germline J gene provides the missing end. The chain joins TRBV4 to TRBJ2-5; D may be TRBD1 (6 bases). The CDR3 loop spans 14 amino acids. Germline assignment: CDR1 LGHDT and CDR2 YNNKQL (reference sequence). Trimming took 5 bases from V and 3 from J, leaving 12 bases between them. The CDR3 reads CASSRDTLQDTQYF. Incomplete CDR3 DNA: TGTGCCAGCAGCAGGGACACATTACAAGACACCCAGTAC.

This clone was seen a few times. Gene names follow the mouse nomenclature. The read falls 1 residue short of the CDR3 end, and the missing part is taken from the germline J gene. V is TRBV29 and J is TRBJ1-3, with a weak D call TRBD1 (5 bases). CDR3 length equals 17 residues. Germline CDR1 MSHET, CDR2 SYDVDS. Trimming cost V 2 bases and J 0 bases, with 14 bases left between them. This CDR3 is CASSLPGGGYSGNTLYF. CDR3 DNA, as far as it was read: TGTGCTAGCAGTTTACCCGGGGGGGGGTATTCTGGAAATACGCTCTAT.

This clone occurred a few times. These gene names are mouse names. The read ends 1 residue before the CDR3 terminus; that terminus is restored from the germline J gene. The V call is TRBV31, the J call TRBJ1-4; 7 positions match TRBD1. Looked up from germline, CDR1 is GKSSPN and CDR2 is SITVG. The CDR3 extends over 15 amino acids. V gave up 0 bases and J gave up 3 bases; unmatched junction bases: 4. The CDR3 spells CAWSLEGGANERLFF. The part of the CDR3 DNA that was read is TGTGCCTGGAGTCTAGAAGGGGGCGCCAACGAAAGATTATTT.

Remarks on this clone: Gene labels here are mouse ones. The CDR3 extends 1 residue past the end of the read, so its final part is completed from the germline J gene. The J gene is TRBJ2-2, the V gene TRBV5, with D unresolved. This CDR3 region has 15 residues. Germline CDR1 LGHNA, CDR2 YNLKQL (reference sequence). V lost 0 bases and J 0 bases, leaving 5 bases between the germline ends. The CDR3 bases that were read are TGTGCCAGCAGCCAAGAGGGAACAAACACCGGGCAGCTCTAC. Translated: CASSQEGTNTGQLY. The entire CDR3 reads CASSQEGTNTGQLYF.

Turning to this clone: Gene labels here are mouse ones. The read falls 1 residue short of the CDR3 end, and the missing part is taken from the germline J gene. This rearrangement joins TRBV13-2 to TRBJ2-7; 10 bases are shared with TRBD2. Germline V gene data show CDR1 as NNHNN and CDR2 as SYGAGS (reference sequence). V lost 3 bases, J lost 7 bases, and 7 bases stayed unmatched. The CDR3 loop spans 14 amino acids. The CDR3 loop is CASGGPGGAGEQYF. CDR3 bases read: TGTGCCAGCGGTGGTCCTGGGGGGGCAGGGGAACAGTAC.